Each of the 26 T cell receptor beta chains below was sequenced from the same sample in a study of metastatic and nonmetastatic thyroid tumors (dated by TCRdb to about 2020). No treatment had been received by any patient before thyroid surgery. The library came from PCR. The sample was run on an Illumina HiSeq 4000. The public reads were reprocessed in TCRdb via fastp at Q25 and MiXCR, keeping in-frame beta chains. The sample includes about 49,000 clones, with less than 5% observed a single time. The ten top clones hold approximately 9.5% of the sample. The sequenced material came from blood. These TCRs come from a female donor with papillary thyroid cancer or a benign thyroid nodule (not recorded which). Some clones in this sample may be carry-over from other donors' samples.

This clone was detected only a few times. The chain joins TRBV20-1 to TRBJ1-2, with TRBD1 matching 7 bases. V shed 4 bases and J 4 bases; nucleotides not matched to a gene: 6. Germline CDR1 reads DFQATT; CDR2 reads SNEGSKA (reference sequence). The CDR3 runs 13 residues. The CDR3 DNA reads TGCAGTGCTACTTCGACAGGGACCTATGGCTACACCTTC. Translating gives CSATSTGTYGYTF.

This clone was found a few times. A read error may produce the germline difference seen at one junction end. The chain combines TRBV11-2 with TRBJ1-5; no reliable D call. The CDR3 extends over 13 amino acids. The germline V gene has CDR1 SGHAT and CDR2 FQNNGV. CDR3 residues: CASSLEVDKPQHF. CDR3 sequence (DNA): TGTGCCAGCAGCTTAGAGGTGGATAAGCCACAGCATTTT.

This clone appeared many times. This chain links TRBV25-1 with TRBJ2-7; TRBD1 might be the D (6 bases). The V and J ends lost 6 bases and 6 bases respectively, with 12 bases between them. The CDR3 has 12 amino acids. CDR1 MGHDK and CDR2 SYGVNS come from the germline V gene. CDR3 loop: CASSLGGIEQYF. The CDR3 DNA reads as TGTGCCAGCAGCCTAGGGGGTATCGAGCAGTACTTC.

At least ten counts were recorded for this clone. This sequence joins TRBV2 and TRBJ1-1; D is unclear. The CDR3 covers 14 residues. The germline gives CDR1 SNHLY, CDR2 FYNNEI. Trimming removed 3 bases at V and 1 base at J, with 9 bases between. CDR3 bases: TGTGCCAGCAGTGAGACCGACGGGAACACTGAAGCTTTCTTT. It is translated as CASSETDGNTEAFF.

This clone was observed at least ten times. This chain uses TRBV24-1 with TRBJ2-3; TRBD2 aligns across 8 bases. J was trimmed by 2 bases and V by 3 bases; bases with no gene match: 15. Germline CDR1 is KGHDR and CDR2 is SFDVKD. CDR3 length: 19 residues. CDR3 region: CATSDGGEVVAGLTDTQYF. The CDR3 DNA sequence: TGTGCCACCAGTGATGGCGGAGAGGTGGTAGCGGGACTCACAGATACGCAGTATTTT.

This clone came up many times. The V and J genes are TRBV5-4 and TRBJ2-1, with D perhaps matching TRBD1 (6 bases). CDR3 length equals 15 residues. Trimming removed 0 bases from V and 6 bases from J, with 13 bases in between. Germline CDR1 and CDR2: SGHNT and YYREEE (reference sequence). CDR3 in DNA: TGTGCCAGCAGCTTGGGGCAGGGGAATGGCAATGAGCAGTTCTTC. It translates to CASSLGQGNGNEQFF.

This clone was seen ten or more times. The chain couples TRBV20-1 to TRBJ2-1; no definite D call. Germline CDR1 is DFQATT and CDR2 is SNEGSKA (reference sequence). This CDR3 comprises 14 residues. For the CDR3, the DNA is TGCAGCGCCCCAAGGGCCCTCGGCGGCAATGAGCAGTTCTTC. This codes for CSAPRALGGNEQFF.

The chain employs TRBV6-1 and TRBJ1-1; the match to TRBD1 covers 7 bases. Germline lookup yields CDR1 MNHNS and CDR2 SASEGT. This CDR3 is built from 15 residues. V shed 6 bases, J shed 1 base, and the junction held 8 bases outside the gene matches. CDR3 sequence reads: CASSPTGNRNTEAFF. The CDR3 DNA follows: TGTGCCAGCAGCCCGACAGGGAACAGGAACACTGAAGCTTTCTTT.

This clone was picked up many times. Just one base apart from a much larger clone, this may be a read error. The chain combines TRBV6-1 with TRBJ2-6; D gene uncertain. The V gene lost 5 bases and the J gene lost 4 bases, with 12 bases spanning the gap. The CDR3 contains 15 residues. Per germline, CDR1 MNHNS and CDR2 SASEGT. The CDR3 DNA reads as TGTGCCAGCAGTTGCAAGGGTCCCGGGGCCAACGTCCTGACTTTC. It translates to CASSCKGPGANVLTF.

This clone has ten or more counts. The chain employs TRBV20-1 and TRBJ1-1; a weak D match, TRBD1 (6 bases). The CDR3 spans 12 residues. V lost 2 bases and J lost 5, with 9 bases in between. Germline loops: CDR1 DFQATT, CDR2 SNEGSKA (reference sequence). The CDR3 coding sequence is TGCAGTGCTAGACCCGACAGGACTGAAGCTTTCTTT. It encodes CSARPDRTEAFF.

This clone was seen many times. Germline is not matched at one junction end, which may reflect a read error. Other DNA variants within this sample encode the same CDR3. The chain has TRBV11-1 and TRBJ2-7; TRBD2 aligns across 7 bases. Germline values: CDR1 SGHAT, CDR2 FQDESV (reference sequence). CDR3 size: 16 residues. DNA for the CDR3: TGTGCCAACAGCATTCGTGGGGGACTCGCGGGAGACGAGCAGTACTTC. It is translated as CANSIRGGLAGDEQYF.

By frequency in the sample, this clone is medium-sized. This CDR3 reads CASKPGQGETYEQYF. In DNA form, the CDR3 reads TGTGCCAGCAAACCGGGACAGGGGGAAACCTACGAGCAGTACTTC. The chain uses TRBV6-2 or TRBV6-3 and TRBJ2-7; 11 bases match TRBD1. The length of the CDR3 is 15 residues. CDR1 MNHEY and CDR2 SVGEGT come from the germline V gene. V lost 7 bases to trimming and J lost 2 bases; unmatched junction nucleotides: 7.

This clone came up many times. The gene calls are TRBV4-1 and TRBJ1-3; 9 bases are a match to TRBD1. Germline trimming cut 1 base from V and 8 bases from J; bases unmatched to any gene: 6. The V gene's germline CDR1 is MGHRA and CDR2 YSYEKL. This CDR3 spans 15 amino acids. Here the CDR3 reads CASSQVRTGEYTIYF. In DNA, the CDR3 is TGCGCCAGCAGCCAAGTCCGGACAGGGGAGTACACCATATATTTT.

A word on this clone: A read error is possible here, since a much larger clone lies one base away. The chain employs TRBV7-8 and TRBJ2-2, with D possibly being TRBD2 (7 bases). CDR1 and CDR2 (germline): SGHVS, FQNEAQ. The CDR3 length is 16 residues. Written as DNA, the CDR3 is TGTGCCAACAGCCTATACACGGGGGGCGTCACCGGGGAGCTGTTTTTT. Translated: CANSLYTGGVTGELFF.

This clone was observed at least ten times. The gene calls are TRBV12-3 or TRBV12-4 and TRBJ2-1, with D maybe TRBD2 (6 bases). The length of the CDR3 is 16 residues. The V end was cut by 6 bases, the J end by 0 bases, with 15 bases between. The CDR3 region is CASSRSGFSSYNEQFF. CDR3 DNA: TGTGCCAGCAGCCGTAGCGGTTTCAGCTCCTACAATGAGCAGTTCTTC.

This clone was detected many times. This chain joins TRBV6-1 and TRBJ1-1, with unresolved D. There are 14 residues in the CDR3. Germline CDR1 is MNHNS and CDR2 is SASEGT. V was trimmed by 6 bases and J by 4 bases, leaving 15 bases between them. CDR3 region: CASSPPGSGTEAFF. CDR3 nucleotide sequence: TGTGCCAGCAGCCCACCGGGGTCGGGCACTGAAGCTTTCTTT.

This clone has only a few counts. This rearrangement joins TRBV6-2 or TRBV6-3 to TRBJ1-5; 9 nucleotides agree with TRBD1. Unmatched junction bases numbered 7, after V lost 6 bases and J lost 4 bases. The germline V gene encodes CDR1 MNHEY and CDR2 SVGEGT. This CDR3 is 15 amino acids long. The DNA of the CDR3 is TGTGCCAGCAGCCAAGGACAGGGGCTTAATCAGCCCCAGCATTTT. It yields the protein CASSQGQGLNQPQHF.

In its sample, this clone was seen a few times. The chain is built from TRBV30 and TRBJ2-2; unclear D gene. The germline V gene has CDR1 GTSNPN and CDR2 SVGIG (reference sequence). V was shortened by 3 bases and J by 9 bases, with 14 bases between the two germline ends. The CDR3 sequence is 13 residues long. CDR3 loop: CAWSLEHGWELFF. CDR3 nucleotide sequence: TGTGCCTGGAGCCTGGAACATGGGTGGGAGCTGTTTTTT.

This clone was seen more than once but under ten times. The J gene is TRBJ2-1, the V gene TRBV24-1, with D unresolved. Germline V CDR1 and CDR2: KGHDR, SFDVKD. V shed 3 bases and J shed 8 bases, with 4 bases lying between them. This CDR3 region has 11 residues. CDR3 sequence reads: CATSDSYEQFF. The CDR3 region has the DNA TGTGCCACCAGTGATAGCTATGAGCAGTTCTTC.

The rearrangement uses TRBV2 and TRBJ1-1; D is undetermined. V gave up 0 bases and J gave up 7 bases, with 3 bases separating them. CDR1 is SNHLY, CDR2 FYNNEI, per germline. The CDR3 loop spans 11 amino acids. The CDR3, as DNA: TGTGCCAGCAGTGAAGCCCTTGAAGCTTTCTTT. This encodes CASSEALEAFF.

This clone has a count of ten or more. The CDR3 region is CASSPQRERYEQYF. CDR3 sequence (DNA): TGTGCCAGCAGCCCCCAGCGGGAGCGGTACGAGCAGTACTTC. This chain links TRBV3-1 with TRBJ2-7; 8 bases line up with TRBD2. CDR1 and CDR2 (germline): LGHDT, YNNKEL (reference sequence). The length of the CDR3 is 14 residues. V dropped 4 bases and J dropped 4; count of bases not matched to a gene: 6.

This clone was seen only a few times. The V call is TRBV19, the J call TRBJ2-1, with D perhaps matching TRBD2 (5 bases). The CDR3 runs 15 residues. Germline loops: CDR1 LNHDA, CDR2 SQIVND (reference sequence). V was trimmed by 8 bases and J by 5 bases, leaving 19 bases between them. CDR3 residues: CASVAVGSLNNEQFF. DNA for the CDR3: TGTGCCAGTGTCGCTGTGGGGAGCCTTAACAATGAGCAGTTCTTC.

This clone has at least ten counts. V and J are TRBV7-3 and TRBJ2-1; either TRBD1 or TRBD2 may supply D (5 bases each). Trimming pared 1 base from V and 5 bases from J, leaving 12 bases between. Germline V CDR1 and CDR2: SGHTA, FQGTGA. This CDR3 has 15 residues. CDR3 region: CASSLMPGPNNEQFF. The CDR3 nucleotides read TGTGCCAGCAGCTTAATGCCGGGACCAAACAATGAGCAGTTCTTC.

The table lists this clone with a few counts. Other DNA sequences in the same sample also yield this CDR3. DNA for the CDR3: TGTGCCAGCAGTTTAAGATGGTCAGGGGGACCCCAAGAGACCCAGTACTTC. Its translation is CASSLRWSGGPQETQYF. The rearrangement links TRBV28 to TRBJ2-5; TRBD1 agrees at 7 bases. Germline assignment: CDR1 MDHEN and CDR2 SYDVKM. The CDR3 is 17 amino acids. The trim removed 2 bases at V and 1 base at J, leaving 10 bases unmatched.

The DNA of the CDR3 is TGCAGTGCCGAGGGACAGGGGGCGGGCGAGCAGTATTTT. Protein sequence: CSAEGQGAGEQYF. V is TRBV20-1 and J is TRBJ2-3; TRBD1 agrees at 12 bases. CDR3 size: 13 residues. The V gene's germline CDR1 is DFQATT and CDR2 SNEGSKA (reference sequence). J gave up 11 bases and V 6 bases, and 9 bases lay outside the gene matches.

Concerning this clone: It may be a read error: a sequence one base away is much more abundant. Other DNA sequences in the same sample also yield this CDR3. V usage is TRBV20-1 and J usage is TRBJ2-5; a weak D match, TRBD2 (5 bases). Germline V gives CDR1 DFQATT, CDR2 SNEGSKA (reference sequence). The CDR3 runs 16 residues. The CDR3 nucleotides read TGCAGTGCTAGAGTTACAGCGGAGCTCTTCCAAGAGACGCAGTACTTC. It translates to CSARVTAELFQETQYF.